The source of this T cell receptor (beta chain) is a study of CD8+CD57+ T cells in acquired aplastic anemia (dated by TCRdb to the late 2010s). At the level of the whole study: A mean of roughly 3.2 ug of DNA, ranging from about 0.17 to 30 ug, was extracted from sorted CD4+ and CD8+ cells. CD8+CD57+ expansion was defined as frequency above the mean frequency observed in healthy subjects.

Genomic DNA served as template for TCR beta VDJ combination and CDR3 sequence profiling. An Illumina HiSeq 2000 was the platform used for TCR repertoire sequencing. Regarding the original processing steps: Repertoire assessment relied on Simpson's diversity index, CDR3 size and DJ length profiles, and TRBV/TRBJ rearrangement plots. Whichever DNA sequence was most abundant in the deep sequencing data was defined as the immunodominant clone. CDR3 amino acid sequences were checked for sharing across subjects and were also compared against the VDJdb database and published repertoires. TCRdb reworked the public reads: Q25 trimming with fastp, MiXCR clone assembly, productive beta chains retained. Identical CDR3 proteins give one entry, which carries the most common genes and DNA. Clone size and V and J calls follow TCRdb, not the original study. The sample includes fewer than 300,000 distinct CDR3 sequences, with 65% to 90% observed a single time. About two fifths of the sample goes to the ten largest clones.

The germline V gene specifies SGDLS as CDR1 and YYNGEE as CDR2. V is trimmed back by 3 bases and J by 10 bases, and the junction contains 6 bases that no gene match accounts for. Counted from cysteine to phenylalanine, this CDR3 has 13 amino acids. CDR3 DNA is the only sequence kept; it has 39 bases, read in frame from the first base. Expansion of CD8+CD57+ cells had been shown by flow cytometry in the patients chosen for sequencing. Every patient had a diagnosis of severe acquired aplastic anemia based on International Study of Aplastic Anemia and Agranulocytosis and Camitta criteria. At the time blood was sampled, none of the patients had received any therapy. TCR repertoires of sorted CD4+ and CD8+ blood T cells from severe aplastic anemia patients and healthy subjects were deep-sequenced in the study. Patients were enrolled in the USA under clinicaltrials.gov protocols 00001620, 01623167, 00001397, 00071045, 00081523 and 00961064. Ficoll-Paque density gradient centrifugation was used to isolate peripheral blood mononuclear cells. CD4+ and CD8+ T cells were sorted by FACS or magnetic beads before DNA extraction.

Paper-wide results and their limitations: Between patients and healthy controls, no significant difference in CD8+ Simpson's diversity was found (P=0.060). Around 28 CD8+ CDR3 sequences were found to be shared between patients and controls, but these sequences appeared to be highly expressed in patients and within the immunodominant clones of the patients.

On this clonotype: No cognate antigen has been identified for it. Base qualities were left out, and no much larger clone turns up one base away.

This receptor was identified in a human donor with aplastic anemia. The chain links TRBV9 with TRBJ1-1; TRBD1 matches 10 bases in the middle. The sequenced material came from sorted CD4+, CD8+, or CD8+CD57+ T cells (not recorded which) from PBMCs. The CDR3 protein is CASSEDRGAPAFF. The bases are TGTGCCAGCAGCGAGGACAGGGGGGCGCCAGCTTTCTTT.